This passage covers 21 T cell receptor beta chains from one sample sequenced in a study of T cells in Graves' hyperthyroidism and ophthalmopathy. Using RNA transcripts as the source, TCR beta CDR3 regions were amplified. The HTBI primer set was used in a first-round RT-PCR of the TCR CDR3. Via MiXCR, TCRdb re-called the multiplex PCR reads, giving one row per CDR3 protein. The sample gives 700,000 to 950,000 distinct CDR3 sequences, roughly a third of which show up once; 30% to 40% is in the top ten. Sample: blood. Receptor source: a middle-aged woman with Graves' hyperthyroidism.

In this sample, this clonotype turned up a few times. The chain carries TRBV6-2 or TRBV6-3 and TRBJ2-7; D possibly corresponds to TRBD2 (5 bases). CDR1 and CDR2 (germline): MNHEY, SVGEGT. The CDR3 extends over 15 amino acids. V shed 6 bases and J shed 4 bases, with 19 bases lying between them. The CDR3 is CASSPRPSRSYEQYF. CDR3 coding DNA: TGTGCCAGCAGCCCCCGGCCTAGCAGATCATACGAGCAGTACTTC.

Ten or more counts support this clonotype. The V gene is TRBV6-5, the J gene TRBJ1-1; D is unclear. Germline CDR1 reads MNHEY; CDR2 reads SVGAGI. The V end lost 7 bases, the J end lost 6 bases, and 6 bases lay between the germline ends. CDR3 length equals 10 residues. In DNA, the CDR3 is TGTGCCAGCATAGGGTCTGAAGCTTTCTTT. Translating it yields CASIGSEAFF.

This clonotype came up many times. The chain uses TRBV19 and TRBJ1-5, with D possibly being TRBD1 (5 bases). V was shortened by 7 bases and J by 4 bases, with 11 bases between the two germline ends. The CDR3 consists of 13 residues. Germline CDR1 and CDR2: LNHDA and SQIVND (reference sequence). This CDR3 reads CASTLKGNQPQHF. CDR3 DNA: TGTGCCAGTACCCTGAAGGGGAATCAGCCCCAGCATTTT.

The chain combines TRBV2 with TRBJ1-5; possible D gene TRBD1, 5 bases. Germline loops: CDR1 SNHLY, CDR2 FYNNEI. The CDR3 loop spans 13 amino acids. V was trimmed by 5 bases and J by 9 bases, leaving 14 bases between them. The CDR3 is CASSFIGGRPQHF. The CDR3 DNA follows: TGTGCCAGCAGTTTTATTGGGGGGAGGCCCCAGCATTTT. The full variable domain, with the rest looked up from reference TRBV2 and TRBJ1-5, is EPEVTQTPSHQVTQMGQEVILRCVPISNHLYFYWYRQILGQKVEFLVSFYNNEISEKSEIFDDQFSVERPDGSNFTLKIRSTKLEDSAMYFCASSFIGGRPQHFGDGTRLSIL.

This sequence joins TRBV7-9 and TRBJ2-7; 11 bases are a match to TRBD1. The CDR3 has 18 residues. Losses at the gene ends were 5 bases for V and 5 bases for J; bases not matched to a gene: 17. CDR1 is SEHNR, CDR2 FQNEAQ, per germline (reference sequence). CDR3 sequence: CASSQRSTGTGGYNEQYF. DNA of the CDR3: TGTGCCAGCAGCCAGAGATCGACGGGGACAGGGGGATATAACGAGCAGTACTTC.

This clonotype was observed a few times. The chain recombines TRBV19 with TRBJ1-2, with 8 bases identical to TRBD1. The ends lost 8 bases at V and 5 bases at J; junction bases unmatched: 4. This CDR3 has 12 amino acids. CDR1 LNHDA and CDR2 SQIVND come from the germline V gene (reference sequence). The CDR3 nucleotides are TGTGCCAGTGGAACAGGGGGATATGGCTACACCTTC. It specifies CASGTGGYGYTF.

This chain connects TRBV7-9 to TRBJ1-1; TRBD1 is a possible D gene (5 bases). Trimming cost V 5 bases and J 6 bases, with 13 bases left between them. The germline V gene has CDR1 SEHNR and CDR2 FQNEAQ (reference sequence). This CDR3 comprises 13 residues. Here the CDR3 reads CASSPGVLSEAFF. DNA of the CDR3: TGTGCCAGCAGCCCGGGGGTTTTGTCTGAAGCTTTCTTT.

The chain has TRBV6-9 and TRBJ1-4; D possibly corresponds to TRBD1 (6 bases). V dropped 5 bases and J dropped 3 bases, with 25 bases sitting between them. The length of the CDR3 is 19 residues. Germline CDR1 is MNHGY and CDR2 is SVAAGI. This CDR3 is CASSTTRGRSRGANEKLFF. The CDR3 region has the DNA TGTGCCAGCAGTACTACAAGGGGGAGAAGTCGCGGTGCTAATGAAAAACTGTTTTTT.

V and J are TRBV4-3 and TRBJ1-4, with 8 bases aligning to TRBD1. The CDR3 contains 18 residues. The V gene's germline CDR1 is LGHNA and CDR2 YSLEER. V trimming: 0 bases; J trimming: 3 bases; junction bases outside the gene matches: 9. The CDR3 sequence: CASSQDAQGAGANEKLFF. CDR3 in DNA: TGCGCCAGCAGCCAAGATGCGCAGGGGGCAGGTGCTAATGAAAAACTGTTTTTT.

In its sample, this clonotype was seen once. The chain has TRBV19 and TRBJ2-2; the D is unclear. The CDR3 runs 12 residues. Germline CDR1 and CDR2: LNHDA and SQIVND (reference sequence). V was cut by 3 bases and J by 6 bases, with 5 bases left in between. The chain's CDR3 is CASSITSGELFF. CDR3 coding DNA: TGTGCCAGTAGTATCACCTCCGGGGAGCTGTTTTTT.

This clonotype occurred a few times. The V and J genes are TRBV5-6 and TRBJ1-4; weak D call: TRBD1 (6 bases). Germline V gene data show CDR1 as SGHDT and CDR2 as YYEEEE. V lost 3 bases, J lost 5 bases, and 14 bases lay in between. The CDR3 has 15 residues. The CDR3 is CASSSPTGINEKLFF. Here the CDR3 DNA reads TGTGCCAGCAGCTCCCCGACAGGCATCAATGAAAAACTGTTTTTT.

This clonotype was seen repeatedly, ten times or more. The CDR3 DNA reads TGCGCCAGCAGCCGTGAGGGATCTGAAGCTTTCTTT. Translated: CASSREGSEAFF. This sequence joins TRBV5-1 and TRBJ1-1, with D unresolved. The V end was cut by 4 bases, the J end by 6 bases, with 10 bases between. CDR1 and CDR2 from the germline V gene are SGHRS and YFSETQ. This CDR3 is 12 amino acids long.

The rearrangement uses TRBV6-5 and TRBJ2-2; 7 nucleotides line up with TRBD2. The trim removed 1 base at V and 4 bases at J, leaving 3 bases unmatched. CDR3 length: 15 amino acids. CDR1 is MNHEY and CDR2 is SVGAGI in the germline V gene. CDR3 sequence reads: CASSYWRGSTGELFF. CDR3 bases: TGTGCCAGCAGTTACTGGCGGGGGTCCACCGGGGAGCTGTTTTTT.

This clonotype has just a few counts. The junction departs from the called germline gene at one end, perhaps through a read error. The rearrangement joins TRBV10-3 to TRBJ1-6; D is ambiguous. The CDR3 runs 15 residues. Germline CDR1 ENHRY, CDR2 SYGVKD. The CDR3 DNA reads as TGTGCCAGCAGTGTCATAGCCGTCCAGGATTCACCCCTCCACTTT. The encoded protein is CASSVIAVQDSPLHF.

V gene TRBV7-9 combines with J gene TRBJ1-6, with 8 bases that match TRBD1. The CDR3 totals 15 residues. The V segment lost 5 bases and the J segment 7 bases; nucleotides outside the gene matches: 7. Germline CDR1 reads SEHNR; CDR2 reads FQNEAQ (reference sequence). In DNA form, the CDR3 reads TGTGCCAGCAGCCAACCGACAGGGGCCAATTCACCCCTCCACTTT. Translating it yields CASSQPTGANSPLHF.

Of note for this clonotype: One end of the junction does not line up with germline, which may come from a read error. CDR3 DNA sequence: TGTGCCAGTACTATAGCGGGACGCTACGAGCAGTACTTC. Its translation is CASTIAGRYEQYF. This chain uses TRBV19 with TRBJ2-7, with 8 positions matching TRBD2. The CDR3 covers 13 residues. The V gene's germline CDR1 is LNHDA and CDR2 SQIVND (reference sequence).

DNA of the CDR3: TGTGCCAGCAGCTTAGGGGAGGACATTCAGTACTTC. This translates into CASSLGEDIQYF. This chain uses TRBV7-2 with TRBJ2-5; D might be TRBD2 (6 bases). Near its end, the DNA agrees better with TRBJ2-4, so the J call may be wrong. The germline V gene encodes CDR1 SGHTA and CDR2 FQGNSA. The CDR3 runs 12 residues.

This clonotype was counted at least ten times. J is TRBJ1-2 and V is TRBV7-2; D gene uncertain. Trimming removed 2 bases from V and 7 bases from J, with 14 bases in between. Germline lookup yields CDR1 SGHTA and CDR2 FQGNSA. The CDR3 spans 14 residues. This CDR3 is CASSLSPGGSGYTF. In DNA form, the CDR3 reads TGTGCCAGCAGCTTATCCCCAGGAGGATCTGGCTACACCTTC.

This clonotype has at least ten counts. The rearrangement joins TRBV10-3 to TRBJ1-2; no clear D. V lost 6 bases, J lost 4 bases, and 9 bases lay in between. Germline lookup yields CDR1 ENHRY and CDR2 SYGVKD. The CDR3 is 12 amino acids. CDR3 nucleotides: TGTGCCATCAGGGGTTCGGCCTATGGCTACACCTTC. It is translated as CAIRGSAYGYTF.

The chain has TRBV5-5 and TRBJ1-1, with unresolved D. The CDR3 totals 15 residues. Trimming pared 4 bases from V and 0 bases from J, leaving 13 bases between. Germline V gene lookup returns CDR1 SGHKS and CDR2 YYEKEE (reference sequence). This CDR3 reads CASSPGPGLNTEAFF. CDR3 sequence (DNA): TGTGCCAGCAGCCCCGGGCCCGGACTGAACACTGAAGCTTTCTTT.

As to this clonotype: The missing conserved phenylalanine or tryptophan at the end of this CDR3 makes a read error likely. The chain's CDR3 is CASSIDFGNGGNTEAFL. The CDR3 region has the DNA TGTGCCAGTAGTATAGATTTCGGCAATGGGGGGAACACTGAAGCTTTCCTT. The gene calls are TRBV19 and TRBJ1-1; perhaps TRBD1 as D (5 bases). The V end lost 0 bases, the J end lost 1 base, and 15 bases lay between the germline ends. Germline assignment: CDR1 LNHDA and CDR2 SQIVND (reference sequence). The CDR3 length is 17 residues.